The rows below give T cell receptor beta chains drawn from one sample of a study of PD-1 blockade in classical Hodgkin lymphoma. Assay: immunoSEQ multiplex PCR; the TCRdb copy retains only in-frame clones and omits some. The sample yields tens of thousands of clones, more than 80% seen once. Specimen: peripheral blood mononuclear cells (PBMCs), collected at baseline. Every receptor here comes from a human donor with classical Hodgkin lymphoma. The CDR3 runs from the conserved cysteine through the conserved F or W. Each record gives: J gene, D gene, clone size, V gene, CDR3 protein, CDR3 DNA. D genes are given only for firm matches. Clone size, where shown, is once, few, many, or a class for clones that have expanded.

TRBJ1-1 | - | - | TRBV27 | CASSLAPPGRRNTEAFF | TGTGCCAGCAGTTTGGCCCCCCCGGGACGCAGGAACACTGAAGCTTTCTTT
TRBJ2-1 | - | once | TRBV9 | CASSAQTVEQFF | TGTGCCAGCAGCGCTCAGACGGTCGAGCAGTTCTTC
TRBJ1-4 | - | - | TRBV6-1 | CASRQTDGNEKLFF | TGTGCCAGCAGGCAGACAGACGGTAATGAAAAACTGTTTTTT
TRBJ2-7 | TRBD2 | - | TRBV6-5 | CASSYSSGEWEQYF | TGTGCCAGCAGTTACTCGAGCGGGGAATGGGAGCAGTACTTC
TRBJ2-7 | TRBD1 | - | TRBV6-1 | CASSEGPQGDEQYF | TGTGCCAGCAGTGAAGGTCCCCAGGGGGACGAGCAGTACTTC
TRBJ1-1 | - | few | TRBV11-1 | CASSRTENTEAFF | TGTGCCAGCAGCCGGACGGAGAACACTGAAGCTTTCTTT
TRBJ1-2 | - | - | TRBV6-6 | CASSSTRPSIYGYTF | TGTGCCAGCAGTTCAACCAGACCGAGTATCTATGGCTACACCTTC
TRBJ1-3 | - | - | TRBV5-1 | CASSLASRLSGNTIYF | TGCGCCAGCAGCTTGGCCTCACGGCTCTCTGGAAACACCATATATTTT
TRBJ2-5 | TRBD1 | - | TRBV29-1 | CSVRQGAGGETQYF | TGCAGCGTACGACAGGGGGCAGGGGGGGAGACCCAGTACTTC
TRBJ1-1 | TRBD1 | - | TRBV11-2 | CASSQAGGVTEAFF | TGTGCCAGCAGCCAGGCAGGGGGGGTCACTGAAGCTTTCTTT
TRBJ1-1 | - | medium-sized | TRBV5-8 | CASSPGAGINTEAFF | TGTGCCAGCAGCCCTGGCGCAGGAATAAACACTGAAGCTTTCTTT
TRBJ1-4 | - | once | TRBV30 | CAWMGGANEKLFF | TGTGCCTGGATGGGGGGTGCTAATGAAAAACTGTTTTTT
TRBJ2-3 | - | - | TRBV9 | CASSVGPSTDTQYF | TGTGCCAGCAGCGTAGGTCCCAGCACAGATACGCAGTATTTT
TRBJ2-5 | - | - | TRBV5-4 | CASSFGQGRETQYF | TGTGCCAGCAGCTTCGGGCAGGGTAGGGAGACCCAGTACTTC
TRBJ2-4 | - | - | TRBV7-2 | CASSAGGTQNIQYF | TGTGCCAGCAGCGCCGGGGGTACTCAAAACATTCAGTACTTC
TRBJ2-6 | - | - | TRBV15 | CATRASGANVLTF | TGTGCCACCAGAGCTTCTGGGGCCAACGTCCTGACTTTC
TRBJ2-6 | - | - | TRBV6-4 | CASSPGTNSGANVLTF | TGTGCCAGCTCCCCAGGTACTAACTCTGGGGCCAACGTCCTGACTTTC
TRBJ2-1 | - | - | TRBV7-9 | CASSLQVTNEQFF | TGTGCCAGCAGCTTACAGGTTACCAATGAGCAGTTCTTC
TRBJ2-3 | TRBD2 | - | TRBV19 | CASMPLSGGATDTQYF | TGTGCCAGTATGCCCCTAAGCGGGGGGGCAACAGATACGCAGTATTTT
TRBJ2-3 | - | - | TRBV7-2 | CASSLGSYATDTQYF | TGTGCCAGCAGCTTGGGCTCCTACGCCACAGATACGCAGTATTTT
TRBJ1-2 | - | once | TRBV10-2 | CASSESGVAHYGYTF | TGCGCCAGCAGTGAGTCGGGAGTCGCCCACTATGGCTACACCTTC
TRBJ1-1 | - | - | TRBV2 | CASNKQNTEAFF | TGTGCCAGCAACAAACAGAACACTGAAGCTTTCTTT
TRBJ1-2 | - | - | TRBV10-3 | CAISFAGTQGGYTF | TGTGCCATCAGCTTCGCTGGGACACAGGGTGGCTACACCTTC
TRBJ2-7 | - | - | TRBV19 | CASSIVAGPSYEQYF | TGTGCCAGTAGTATTGTTGCAGGGCCCTCCTACGAGCAGTACTTC
TRBJ2-5 | TRBD2 | - | TRBV10-2 | CASVGLAGSYQETQYF | TGCGCCAGCGTAGGACTAGCGGGATCGTACCAAGAGACCCAGTACTTC
TRBJ1-1 | - | - | TRBV4-1 | CASSQDGVGTEAFF | TGCGCCAGCAGCCAAGATGGGGTGGGCACTGAAGCTTTCTTT
TRBJ2-7 | TRBD2 | - | TRBV5-1 | CASSPPSGVPLHEQYF | TGCGCCAGCTCCCCGCCGAGCGGGGTTCCCCTCCACGAGCAGTACTTC
TRBJ2-3 | - | - | TRBV6-1 | CASPRPTSATQYF | TGTGCCAGCCCTAGGCCTACCTCTGCTACGCAGTATTTT
TRBJ1-6 | - | once | TRBV7-9 | CASSLNGTPLHF | TGTGCCAGCAGCTTAAACGGAACACCCCTCCACTTT
TRBJ1-3 | - | - | TRBV6-5 | CASSQRPSSGNTIYF | TGTGCCAGCAGCCAAAGGCCATCCTCTGGAAACACCATATATTTT
TRBJ1-5 | TRBD1 | - | TRBV4-1 | CASSPFPGGYSNQPQHF | TGCGCCAGCAGCCCGTTCCCAGGGGGTTATAGCAATCAGCCCCAGCATTTT
TRBJ1-1 | - | few | TRBV30 | CACTRTEAFF | TGTGCCTGCACACGAACCGAAGCTTTCTTT
TRBJ2-3 | - | - | TRBV4-1 | CASSQDHQADTQYF | TGCGCCAGCAGCCAAGATCATCAGGCAGATACGCAGTATTTT
TRBJ2-3 | - | - | TRBV6-5 | CASSYVDTQYF | TGTGCCAGCAGTTACGTCGATACGCAGTATTTT
TRBJ2-2 | - | - | TRBV9 | CASSPLLGGTGELFF | TGTGCCAGCAGCCCCCTTCTTGGGGGCACCGGGGAGCTGTTTTTT
TRBJ2-3 | - | - | TRBV5-1 | CASSLDALGVTDTQYF | TGCGCCAGCAGCTTGGATGCCCTAGGCGTCACAGATACGCAGTATTTT
TRBJ1-2 | - | once | TRBV4-1 | CASSQDRINGQTPNYGYTF | TGCGCCAGCAGCCAAGATAGGATTAACGGACAAACACCGAACTATGGCTACACCTTC
TRBJ2-5 | - | - | TRBV4-1 | CASSQAGGFQETQYF | TGCGCCAGCAGCCAAGCGGGGGGCTTTCAAGAGACCCAGTACTTC
TRBJ1-4 | - | few | TRBV10-3 | CAISEMQEKLFF | TGTGCCATCAGTGAGATGCAGGAAAAACTGTTTTTT
TRBJ2-7 | - | - | TRBV5-4 | CASSSTRGAGYEQYF | TGTGCCAGCAGCTCGACGCGCGGGGCAGGGTACGAGCAGTACTTC
TRBJ1-2 | - | few | TRBV30 | CAWSVEVLRASYTF | TGTGCCTGGAGTGTTGAAGTTCTTAGGGCCAGCTACACCTTC
TRBJ1-1 | - | few | TRBV30 | CAWRLELEAFF | TGTGCCTGGAGGCTTGAACTTGAAGCTTTCTTT